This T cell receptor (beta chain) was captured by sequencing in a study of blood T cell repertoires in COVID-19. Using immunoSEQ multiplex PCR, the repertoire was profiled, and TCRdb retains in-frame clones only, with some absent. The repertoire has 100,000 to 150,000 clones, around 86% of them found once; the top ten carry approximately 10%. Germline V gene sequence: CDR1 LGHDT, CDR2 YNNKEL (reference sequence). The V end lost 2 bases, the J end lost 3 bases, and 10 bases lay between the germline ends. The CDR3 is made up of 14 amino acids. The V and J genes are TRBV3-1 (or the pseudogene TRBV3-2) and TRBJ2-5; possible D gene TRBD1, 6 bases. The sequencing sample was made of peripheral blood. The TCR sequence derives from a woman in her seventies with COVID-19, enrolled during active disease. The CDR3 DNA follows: TGTGCCAGCAGCCAACCGGGACAAGAAGAGACCCAGTACTTC. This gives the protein CASSQPGQEETQYF.